This is a list of T cell receptor beta chains from one sample in a study of blood T cell repertoires in COVID-19. Method: immunoSEQ multiplex PCR; TCRdb's copy keeps in-frame clones and lacks some. The repertoire holds over 150,000 clones, about nine tenths seen once, with 2% to 2.5% in the top ten. The specimen sequenced was PBMCs or T cells enriched from blood (not recorded which). The receptors were sampled from a young woman who had recovered from COVID-19. CDR3s leave out the opening cysteine and the closing phenylalanine or tryptophan.

j_call v_call cdr3_aa
TRBJ1-1 TRBV9 ASSVGTGGPVTEAF
TRBJ1-3 TRBV6-1 ASSESPSYTIY
TRBJ1-1 TRBV5-1 ASSLAQGQDTEAF
TRBJ2-5 TRBV5-5 ASSLEWLAGGETQY
TRBJ1-4 TRBV15 ATSRGGGEDEKLF
TRBJ2-2 TRBV19 ASSPISGTGELF
TRBJ1-1 TRBV19 ASSSTGGGPEAF
TRBJ2-2 TRBV11-3 ASSLERNTGELF
TRBJ1-2 TRBV30 ATQGAKDGYT
TRBJ1-1 TRBV7-8 ASSLDRGMGLNTEAF
TRBJ1-1 TRBV4-3 ASSQDPPGGRWAF
TRBJ2-1 TRBV7-9 ASSLFGLAGGNEQF
TRBJ1-4 TRBV4-3 ASSQRRDRIGATNEKLF
TRBJ2-2 TRBV9 ASSASGRSIGELF
TRBJ2-7 TRBV19 ASSWTSGSRSYEQY
TRBJ2-7 TRBV12-3/TRBV12-4 ASSPPGPYEQY
TRBJ2-7 TRBV7-2 ASSQTPGSPYEQY
TRBJ2-1 TRBV11-3 ASRTVDEQF
TRBJ1-5 TRBV4-2 ASSQGARGLYSNQPQH
TRBJ2-5 TRBV6-2/TRBV6-3 ASSYGTSGRFEETQY
TRBJ2-2 TRBV2 AIGGRGPNTGELF
TRBJ1-3 TRBV3-1/TRBV3-2 ASSVDRSSGNTIY
TRBJ2-2 TRBV6-2/TRBV6-3 ASSLGGAGELF
TRBJ1-2 TRBV6-1 ASSEAQSGDGYT
TRBJ1-1 TRBV6-5 ASSRQNTEAF
TRBJ2-7 TRBV12-3/TRBV12-4 ASSKTAGYEQY
TRBJ2-3 TRBV3-1/TRBV3-2 ASSRQAGTDTQY
TRBJ2-3 TRBV20-1 SASQGTSEDTQY
TRBJ1-2 TRBV6-5 ASSYSTDLYGYT
TRBJ2-7 TRBV3-1/TRBV3-2 ASSPPHRDSSYEQY
TRBJ2-7 TRBV5-4 ASSLLTSGRRVAYEQY
TRBJ2-3 TRBV19 ASSIDKAGGPADTQY
TRBJ1-1 TRBV5-1 ASSSLGHTEAF
TRBJ2-3 TRBV24-1 ATSDSPLLAGVANTQY
TRBJ2-3 TRBV7-2 ASASGTSGSIDTQY